This TCR beta chain appears in the sequencing data of a study of OX40 agonist ivuxolimab in advanced cancers. The overall study: The dose of intravenous ivuxolimab that patients received every 2 weeks ranged from 0.01 to 10 mg/kg.

Points from the study as a whole: By week 6 at 0.1 to 3.0 mg/kg, blood CD4+ and CD8+ T cells had expanded clonally. Compared with others, partial responders at 0.1-3.0 mg/kg displayed clonal expansion among the lowest.

Here immunoSEQ multiplex PCR was the method, and the copy in TCRdb shows in-frame clones only, minus some. This sample carries some 64,000 clones, 70% to 90% of them seen once, and the ten largest clones take just under 0.35%. Points on this clone: Its specificity is not known.

The length of the CDR3 is 15 residues. V gave up 5 bases and J gave up 7 bases; unmatched junction bases: 13. The germline gives CDR1 LGHNT, CDR2 FRNRAP. The chain combines TRBV12-5 with TRBJ1-2, with 7 bases fitting TRBD1. The receptor comes from an adult with an advanced solid tumor such as melanoma, head and neck, liver or kidney cancer. The material sequenced was CD4+ or CD8+ T cells sorted from blood, taken in a trial of the OX40 agonist ivuxolimab. CDR3 sequence (DNA): TGTGCTAGTGGTCCAAAGACAGGGCGACCGGGTGGCTACACCTTC. Translation: CASGPKTGRPGGYTF.